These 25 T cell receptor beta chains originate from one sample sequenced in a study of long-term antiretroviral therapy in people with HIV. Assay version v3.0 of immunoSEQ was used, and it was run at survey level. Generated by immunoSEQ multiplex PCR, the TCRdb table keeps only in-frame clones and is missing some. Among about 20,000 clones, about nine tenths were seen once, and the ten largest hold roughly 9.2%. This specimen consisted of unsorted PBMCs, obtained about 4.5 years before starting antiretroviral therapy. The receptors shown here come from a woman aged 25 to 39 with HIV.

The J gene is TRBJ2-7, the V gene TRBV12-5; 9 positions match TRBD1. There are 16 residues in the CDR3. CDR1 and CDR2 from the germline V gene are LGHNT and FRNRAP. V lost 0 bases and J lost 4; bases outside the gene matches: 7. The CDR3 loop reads CASGLVRDRAKYEQYF. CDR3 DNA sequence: TGTGCTAGTGGTTTGGTGAGGGACAGGGCGAAATACGAGCAGTACTTC.

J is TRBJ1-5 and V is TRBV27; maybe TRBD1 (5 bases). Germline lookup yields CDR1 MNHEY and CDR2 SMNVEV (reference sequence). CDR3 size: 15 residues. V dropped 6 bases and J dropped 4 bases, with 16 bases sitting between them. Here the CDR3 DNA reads TGTGCCAGCAGGACGTTGGCCAAGGGGAATCAGCCCCAGCATTTT. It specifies CASRTLAKGNQPQHF.

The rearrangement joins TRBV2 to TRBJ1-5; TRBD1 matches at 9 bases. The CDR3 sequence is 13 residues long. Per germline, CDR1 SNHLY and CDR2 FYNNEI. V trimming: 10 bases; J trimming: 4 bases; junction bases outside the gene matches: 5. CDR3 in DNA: TGTGCCACCTCCGGGACAGGGAATCAGCCCCAGCATTTT. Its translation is CATSGTGNQPQHF.

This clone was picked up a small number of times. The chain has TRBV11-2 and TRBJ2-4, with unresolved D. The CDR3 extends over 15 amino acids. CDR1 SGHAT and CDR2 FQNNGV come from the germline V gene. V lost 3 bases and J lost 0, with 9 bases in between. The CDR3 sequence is CASSLDRLAKNIQYF. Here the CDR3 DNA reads TGTGCCAGCAGCTTGGATCGGTTAGCCAAAAACATTCAGTACTTC.

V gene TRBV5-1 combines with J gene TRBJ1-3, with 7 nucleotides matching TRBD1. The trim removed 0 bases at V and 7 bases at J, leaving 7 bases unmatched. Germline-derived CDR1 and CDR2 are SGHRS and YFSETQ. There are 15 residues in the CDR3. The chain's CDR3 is CASSLGDRAGNTIYF. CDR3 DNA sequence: TGCGCCAGCAGCTTGGGTGACAGGGCCGGTAACACCATATATTTT.

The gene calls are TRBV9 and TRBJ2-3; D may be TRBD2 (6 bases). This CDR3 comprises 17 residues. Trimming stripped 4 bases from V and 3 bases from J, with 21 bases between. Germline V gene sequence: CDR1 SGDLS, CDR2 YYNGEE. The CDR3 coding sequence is TGTGCCAGCAGCTCGAAGCAGGCTAGCGTAGGAACAGATACGCAGTATTTT. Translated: CASSSKQASVGTDTQYF.

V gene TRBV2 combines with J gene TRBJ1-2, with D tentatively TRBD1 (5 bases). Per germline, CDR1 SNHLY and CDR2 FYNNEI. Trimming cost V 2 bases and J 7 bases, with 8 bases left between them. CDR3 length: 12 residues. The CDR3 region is CASSERQGGYTF. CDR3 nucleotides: TGTGCCAGCAGTGAAAGGCAGGGTGGCTACACCTTC.

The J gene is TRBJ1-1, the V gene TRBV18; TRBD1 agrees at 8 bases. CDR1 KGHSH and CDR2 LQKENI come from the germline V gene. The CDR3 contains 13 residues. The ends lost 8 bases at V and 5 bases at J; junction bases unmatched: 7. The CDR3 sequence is CASSRGLGTEAFF. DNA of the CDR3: TGTGCCAGCAGCAGGGGGCTGGGGACTGAAGCTTTCTTT. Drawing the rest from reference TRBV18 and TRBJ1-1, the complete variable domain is NAGVMQNPRHLVRRRGQEARLRCSPMKGHSHVYWYRQLPEEGLKFMVYLQKENIIDESGMPKERFSAEFPKEGPSILRIQQVVRGDSAAYFCASSRGLGTEAFFGQGTRLTVV.

The CDR3 loop is CASSLGQGAVNEQFF. CDR3 DNA: TGCGCCAGCAGCTTGGGACAGGGGGCGGTCAATGAGCAGTTCTTC. The chain recombines TRBV5-1 with TRBJ2-1; the match to TRBD1 covers 10 bases. This CDR3 contains 15 residues. V dropped 0 bases and J dropped 6; count of bases not matched to a gene: 3. CDR1 is SGHRS, CDR2 YFSETQ, per germline. Full variable domain (rest looked up from reference TRBV5-1 and TRBJ2-1): KAGVTQTPRYLIKTRGQQVTLSCSPISGHRSVSWYQQTPGQGLQFLFEYFSETQRNKGNFPGRFSGRQFSNSRSEMNVSTLELGDSALYLCASSLGQGAVNEQFFGPGTRLTVL.

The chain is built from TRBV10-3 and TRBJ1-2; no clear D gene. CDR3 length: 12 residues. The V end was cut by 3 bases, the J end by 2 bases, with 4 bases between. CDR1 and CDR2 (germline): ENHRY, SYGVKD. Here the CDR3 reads CAISEENYGYTF. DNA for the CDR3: TGTGCCATCAGTGAAGAGAACTATGGCTACACCTTC.

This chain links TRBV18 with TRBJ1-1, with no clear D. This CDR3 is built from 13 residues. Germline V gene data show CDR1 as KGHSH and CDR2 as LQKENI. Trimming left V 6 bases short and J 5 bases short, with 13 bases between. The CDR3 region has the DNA TGTGCCAGCTCCCGCACGCGGGCGACTGAAGCTTTCTTT. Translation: CASSRTRATEAFF.

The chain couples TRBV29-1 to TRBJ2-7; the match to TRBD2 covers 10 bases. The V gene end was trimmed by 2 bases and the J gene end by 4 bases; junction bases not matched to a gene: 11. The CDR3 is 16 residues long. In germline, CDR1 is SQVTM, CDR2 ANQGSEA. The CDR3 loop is CSVERSEISGGYEQYF. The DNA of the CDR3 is TGCAGCGTTGAACGTTCGGAGATTAGCGGGGGGTACGAGCAGTACTTC.

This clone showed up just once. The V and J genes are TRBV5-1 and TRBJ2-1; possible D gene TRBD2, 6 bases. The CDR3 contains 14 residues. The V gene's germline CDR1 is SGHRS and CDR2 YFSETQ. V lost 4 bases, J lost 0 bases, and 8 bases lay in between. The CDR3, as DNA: TGCGCCAGCAGCGGGGGGAGCTCCTACAATGAGCAGTTCTTC. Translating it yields CASSGGSSYNEQFF.

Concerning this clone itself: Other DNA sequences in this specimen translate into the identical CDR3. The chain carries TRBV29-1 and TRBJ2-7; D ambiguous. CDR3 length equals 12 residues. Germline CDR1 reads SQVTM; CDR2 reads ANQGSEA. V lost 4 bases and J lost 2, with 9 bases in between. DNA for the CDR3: TGCAGCGTTGTGGGAACAACCTACGAGCAGTACTTC. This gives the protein CSVVGTTYEQYF.

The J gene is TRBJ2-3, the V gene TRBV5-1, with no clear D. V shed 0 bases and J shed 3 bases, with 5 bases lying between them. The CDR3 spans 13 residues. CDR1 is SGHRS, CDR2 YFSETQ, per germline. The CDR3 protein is CASSLEHTDTQYF. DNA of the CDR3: TGCGCCAGCAGCTTGGAACATACAGATACGCAGTATTTT.

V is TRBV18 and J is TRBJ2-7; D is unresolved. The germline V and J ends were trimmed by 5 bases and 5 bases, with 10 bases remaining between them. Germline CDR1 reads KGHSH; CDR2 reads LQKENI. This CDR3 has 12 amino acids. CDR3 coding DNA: TGTGCCAGCTCAAGTACGGCCGACGAGCAGTACTTC. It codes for CASSSTADEQYF. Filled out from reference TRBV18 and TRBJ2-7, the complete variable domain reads NAGVMQNPRHLVRRRGQEARLRCSPMKGHSHVYWYRQLPEEGLKFMVYLQKENIIDESGMPKERFSAEFPKEGPSILRIQQVVRGDSAAYFCASSSTADEQYFGPGTRLTVT.

CDR3 sequence reads: CASSPPSEPYGYTF. The CDR3 DNA reads TGTGCCAGCTCACCACCGTCGGAGCCCTATGGCTACACCTTC. V usage is TRBV18 and J usage is TRBJ1-2; no definite D call. The CDR3 runs to 14 residues. CDR1 and CDR2 (germline): KGHSH, LQKENI. The germline V and J ends were trimmed by 0 bases and 4 bases, with 9 bases remaining between them.

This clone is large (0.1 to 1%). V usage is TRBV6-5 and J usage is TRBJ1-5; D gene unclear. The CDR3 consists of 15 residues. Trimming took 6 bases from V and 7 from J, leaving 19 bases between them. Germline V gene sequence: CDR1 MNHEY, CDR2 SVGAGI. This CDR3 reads CASSPSGRRVQPQHF. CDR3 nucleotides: TGTGCCAGCAGCCCCTCGGGGAGGCGGGTACAGCCCCAGCATTTT.

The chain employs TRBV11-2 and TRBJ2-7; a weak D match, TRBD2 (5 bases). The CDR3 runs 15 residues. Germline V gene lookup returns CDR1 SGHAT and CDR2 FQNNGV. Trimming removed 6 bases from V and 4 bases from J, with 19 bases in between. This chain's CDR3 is CASRPLEIFFYEQYF. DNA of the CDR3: TGTGCCAGCAGGCCACTAGAAATCTTTTTTTACGAGCAGTACTTC. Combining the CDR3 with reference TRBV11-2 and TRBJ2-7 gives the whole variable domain EAGVAQSPRYKIIEKRQSVAFWCNPISGHATLYWYQQILGQGPKLLIQFQNNGVVDDSQLPKDRFSAERLKGVDSTLKIQPAKLEDSAVYLCASRPLEIFFYEQYFGPGTRLTVT.

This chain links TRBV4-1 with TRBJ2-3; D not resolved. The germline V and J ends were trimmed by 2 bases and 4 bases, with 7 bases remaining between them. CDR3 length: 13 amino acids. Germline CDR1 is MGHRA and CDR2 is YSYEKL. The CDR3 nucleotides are TGCGCCAGCAGCCAATCCGCTGCAGATACGCAGTATTTT. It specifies CASSQSAADTQYF.

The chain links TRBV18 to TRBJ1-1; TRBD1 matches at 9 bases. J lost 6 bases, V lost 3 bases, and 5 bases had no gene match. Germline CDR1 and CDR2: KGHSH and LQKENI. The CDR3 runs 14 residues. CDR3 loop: CASSPGQGRPEAFF. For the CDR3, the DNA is TGTGCCAGCTCACCCGGACAGGGGAGGCCTGAAGCTTTCTTT.

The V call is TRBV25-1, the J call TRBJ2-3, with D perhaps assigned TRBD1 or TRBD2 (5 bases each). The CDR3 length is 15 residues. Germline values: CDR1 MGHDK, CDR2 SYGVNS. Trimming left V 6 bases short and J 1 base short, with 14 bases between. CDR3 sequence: CASSVGASGTDTQYF. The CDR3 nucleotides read TGTGCCAGCAGCGTCGGGGCTTCGGGCACAGATACGCAGTATTTT. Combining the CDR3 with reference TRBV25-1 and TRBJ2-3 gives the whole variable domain EADIYQTPRYLVIGTGKKITLECSQTMGHDKMYWYQQDPGMELHLIHYSYGVNSTEKGDLSSESTVSRIRTEHFPLTLESARPSHTSQYLCASSVGASGTDTQYFGPGTRLTVL.

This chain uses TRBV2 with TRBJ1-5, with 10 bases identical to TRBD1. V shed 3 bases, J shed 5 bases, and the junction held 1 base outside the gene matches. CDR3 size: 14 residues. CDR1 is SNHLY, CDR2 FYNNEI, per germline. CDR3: CASSEDRGYQPQHF. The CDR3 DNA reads TGTGCCAGCAGTGAGGACAGGGGGTATCAGCCCCAGCATTTT.

The CDR3 spells CATSRRTGGTEAFF. The CDR3, as DNA: TGTGCCACCAGCAGACGGACAGGCGGCACTGAAGCTTTCTTT. The V gene is TRBV15, the J gene TRBJ1-1, with 7 bases aligning to TRBD1. The trim removed 2 bases at V and 4 bases at J, leaving 4 bases unmatched. The CDR3 loop spans 14 amino acids. CDR1 LNHNV and CDR2 YYDKDF come from the germline V gene (reference sequence).

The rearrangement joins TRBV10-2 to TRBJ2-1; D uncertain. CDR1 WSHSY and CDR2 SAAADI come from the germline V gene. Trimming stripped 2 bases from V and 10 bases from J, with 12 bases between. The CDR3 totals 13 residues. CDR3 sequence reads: CASSEAWVGEQFF. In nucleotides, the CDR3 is TGCGCCAGCAGTGAGGCCTGGGTTGGAGAGCAGTTCTTC.